This T cell receptor beta chain was obtained from a study of shared clonotypes between healthy human individuals. Clones were read by immunoSEQ multiplex PCR, and TCRdb kept only the in-frame ones, dropping some. The sample gives almost 750,000 clones, just under 75% of which show up once; roughly 1.8% is in the top ten. The sample holds a few counts of this clone. In the same sample, other DNA sequences code for this CDR3. This CDR3 is built from 14 residues. With 4 bases clipped from V and 2 bases from J, the junction kept 2 bases outside the gene matches. Germline CDR1 and CDR2: SNHLY and FYNNEI. This receptor was taken from a woman in her 30s in good health. The chain carries TRBV2 and TRBJ2-7, with TRBD2 identical over 10 bases. Sequencing was performed on memory CD4+ T cells sorted from blood. Subset specified: CD45RA-negative fraction. This CDR3 reads CASSGTSGAYEQYF. The CDR3 DNA follows: TGTGCCAGCAGTGGGACTAGCGGCGCCTACGAGCAGTACTTC.